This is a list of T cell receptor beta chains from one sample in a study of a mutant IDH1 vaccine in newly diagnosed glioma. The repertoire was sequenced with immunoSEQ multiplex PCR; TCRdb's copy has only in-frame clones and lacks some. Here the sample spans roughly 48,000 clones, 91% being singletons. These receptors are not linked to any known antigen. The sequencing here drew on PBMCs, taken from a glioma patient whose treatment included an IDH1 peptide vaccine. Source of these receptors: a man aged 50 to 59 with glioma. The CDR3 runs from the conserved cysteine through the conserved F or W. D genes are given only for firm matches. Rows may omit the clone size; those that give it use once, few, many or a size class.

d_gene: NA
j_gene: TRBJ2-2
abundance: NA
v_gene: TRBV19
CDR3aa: CASRDLTGFLNTGELFF
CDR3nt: TGTGCCAGTAGGGATTTGACAGGTTTTTTGAACACCGGGGAGCTGTTTTTT

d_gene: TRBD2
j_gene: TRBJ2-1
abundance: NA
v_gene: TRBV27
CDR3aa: CASSNSGGSYNEQFF
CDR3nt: TGTGCCAGCAGTAACAGCGGGGGGTCCTACAATGAGCAGTTCTTC

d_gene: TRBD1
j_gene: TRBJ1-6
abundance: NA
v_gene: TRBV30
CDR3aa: CAWGGQVNSPLHF
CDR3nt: TGTGCCTGGGGCGGACAGGTTAATTCACCCCTCCACTTT

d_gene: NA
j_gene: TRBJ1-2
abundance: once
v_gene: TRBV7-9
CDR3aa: CASSLGRSQGGDGYTF
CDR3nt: TGTGCCAGCAGCTTAGGGCGGTCACAGGGAGGGGACGGCTACACCTTC

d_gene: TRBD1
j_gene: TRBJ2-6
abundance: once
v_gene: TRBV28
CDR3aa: CASSSWTGESGANVLTF
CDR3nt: TGTGCCAGCAGTAGTTGGACAGGGGAATCTGGGGCCAACGTCCTGACTTTC

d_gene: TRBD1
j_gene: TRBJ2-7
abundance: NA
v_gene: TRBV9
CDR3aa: CASSVGPGTGSYEQYF
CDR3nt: TGTGCCAGCAGCGTAGGTCCCGGGACAGGCTCCTACGAGCAGTACTTC

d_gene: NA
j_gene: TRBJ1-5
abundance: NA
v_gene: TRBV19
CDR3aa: CASRQSGNQPQHF
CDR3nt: TGTGCCAGCAGACAGTCGGGCAATCAGCCCCAGCATTTT

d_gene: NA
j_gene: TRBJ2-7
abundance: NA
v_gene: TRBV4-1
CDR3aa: CASSQEPGTENYEQYF
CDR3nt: TGCGCCAGCAGCCAAGAACCCGGGACTGAGAACTACGAGCAGTACTTC

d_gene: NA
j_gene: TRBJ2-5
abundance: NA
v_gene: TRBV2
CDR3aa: CASSTQRPGETQYF
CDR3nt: TGTGCCAGCAGCACACAAAGGCCCGGGGAGACCCAGTACTTC

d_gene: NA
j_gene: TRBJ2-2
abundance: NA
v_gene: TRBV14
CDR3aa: CASSQWGTGELFF
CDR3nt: TGTGCCAGCAGCCAATGGGGCACCGGGGAGCTGTTTTTT

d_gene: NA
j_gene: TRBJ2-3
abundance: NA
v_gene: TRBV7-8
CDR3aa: CASSLARLGDTQYF
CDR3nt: TGTGCCAGCAGCTTAGCCCGTCTCGGAGATACGCAGTATTTT

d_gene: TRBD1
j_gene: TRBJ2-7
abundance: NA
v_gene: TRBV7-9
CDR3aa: CASSLLGQGAVSYEQYF
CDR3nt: TGTGCCAGCAGCCTCCTAGGACAGGGGGCAGTATCCTACGAGCAGTACTTC

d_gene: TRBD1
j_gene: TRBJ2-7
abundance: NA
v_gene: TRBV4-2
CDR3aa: CASSQDGTGLQEQYF
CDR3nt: TGTGCCAGCAGCCAAGATGGGACAGGGTTACAGGAGCAGTACTTC

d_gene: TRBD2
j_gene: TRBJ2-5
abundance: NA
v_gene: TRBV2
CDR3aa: CASERGGLAGIWGETQYF
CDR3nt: TGTGCCAGCGAACGAGGGGGACTAGCGGGTATTTGGGGAGAGACCCAGTACTTC

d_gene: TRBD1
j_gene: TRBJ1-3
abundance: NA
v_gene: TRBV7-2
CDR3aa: CASRPPGTAEGTIYF
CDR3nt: TGTGCCAGCAGGCCTCCCGGGACAGCCGAGGGCACCATATATTTT

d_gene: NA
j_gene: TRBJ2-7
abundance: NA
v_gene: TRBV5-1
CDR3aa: CASSLGATGNEQYF
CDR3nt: TGCGCCAGCAGCTTGGGGGCCACAGGGAACGAGCAGTACTTC

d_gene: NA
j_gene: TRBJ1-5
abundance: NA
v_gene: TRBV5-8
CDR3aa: CASSLVEGGNQPQHF
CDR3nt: TGTGCCAGCAGCTTGGTGGAGGGGGGCAATCAGCCCCAGCATTTT

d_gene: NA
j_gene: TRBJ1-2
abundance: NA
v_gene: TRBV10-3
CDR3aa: CAISGSPGPLNYGYTF
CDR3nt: TGTGCCATCAGCGGATCACCGGGGCCGCTCAACTATGGCTACACCTTC

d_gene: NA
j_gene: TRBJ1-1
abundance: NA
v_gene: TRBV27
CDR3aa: CASSFLLGGTEAFF
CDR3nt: TGTGCCAGCAGTTTTCTTTTGGGAGGCACTGAAGCTTTCTTT

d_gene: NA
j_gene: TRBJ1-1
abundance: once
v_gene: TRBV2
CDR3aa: CASIGPGVSTEAFF
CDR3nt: TGTGCCAGCATTGGTCCAGGAGTAAGCACTGAAGCTTTCTTT

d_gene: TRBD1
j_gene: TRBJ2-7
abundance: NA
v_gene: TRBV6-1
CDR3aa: CASSEGTGTGGYEQYF
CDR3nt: TGTGCCAGCAGTGAAGGCACCGGGACAGGGGGTTACGAGCAGTACTTC

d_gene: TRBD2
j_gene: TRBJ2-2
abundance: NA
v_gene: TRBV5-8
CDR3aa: CASSLILAGGPYTGELFF
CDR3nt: TGTGCCAGCAGCTTGATACTAGCGGGGGGGCCATACACCGGGGAGCTGTTTTTT

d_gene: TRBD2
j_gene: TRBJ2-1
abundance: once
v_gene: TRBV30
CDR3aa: CAWSQMTSGRRGEQFF
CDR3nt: TGTGCCTGGAGTCAAATGACTAGCGGGAGGCGTGGTGAGCAGTTCTTC

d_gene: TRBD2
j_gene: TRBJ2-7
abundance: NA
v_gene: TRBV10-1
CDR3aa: CASSPSGGTYEQYF
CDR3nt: TGCGCCAGCAGCCCCAGCGGGGGAACCTACGAGCAGTACTTC

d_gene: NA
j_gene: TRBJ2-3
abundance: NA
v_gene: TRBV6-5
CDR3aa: CASSYGTLRGPDTQYF
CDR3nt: TGTGCCAGCAGTTACGGGACACTAAGGGGTCCAGATACGCAGTATTTT

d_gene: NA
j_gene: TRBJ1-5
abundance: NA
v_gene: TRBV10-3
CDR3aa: CAISESDSYNQPQHF
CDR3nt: TGTGCCATCAGTGAGTCGGACAGTTATAATCAGCCCCAGCATTTT

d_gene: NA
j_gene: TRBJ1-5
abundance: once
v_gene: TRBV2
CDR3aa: CASMAGENQPQHF
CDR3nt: TGTGCCAGCATGGCAGGGGAAAATCAGCCCCAGCATTTT

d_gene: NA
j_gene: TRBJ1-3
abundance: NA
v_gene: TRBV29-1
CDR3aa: CSVEQQNHGNTIYF
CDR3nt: TGCAGCGTTGAGCAACAGAACCATGGAAACACCATATATTTT

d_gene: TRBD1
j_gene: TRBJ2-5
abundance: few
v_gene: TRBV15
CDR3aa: CATSLRGGTGKETQYF
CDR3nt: TGTGCCACCAGCCTCCGAGGCGGGACAGGGAAAGAGACCCAGTACTTC

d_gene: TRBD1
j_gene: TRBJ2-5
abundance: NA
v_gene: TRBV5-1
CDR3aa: CASSLDRTGRQETQYF
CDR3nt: TGCGCCAGCAGCTTGGACCGGACAGGGAGACAAGAGACCCAGTACTTC

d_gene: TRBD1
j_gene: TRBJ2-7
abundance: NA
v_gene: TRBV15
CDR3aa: CATSKPGQTYEQYF
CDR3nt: TGTGCCACCAGCAAACCGGGACAGACCTACGAGCAGTACTTC

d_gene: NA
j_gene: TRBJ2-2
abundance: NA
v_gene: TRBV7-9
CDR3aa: CASSTLDSPRTGELFF
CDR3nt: TGTGCCAGCAGCACCCTCGACTCCCCGCGTACCGGGGAGCTGTTTTTT

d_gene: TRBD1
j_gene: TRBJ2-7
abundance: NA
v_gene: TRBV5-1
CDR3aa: CASSLSPGGINEQYF
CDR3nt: TGCGCCAGCAGCTTAAGTCCAGGGGGCATCAACGAGCAGTACTTC

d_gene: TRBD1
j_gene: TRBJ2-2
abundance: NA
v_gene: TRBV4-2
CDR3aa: CASSQDVPDRGETGELFF
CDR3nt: TGTGCCAGCAGCCAAGATGTCCCCGACAGGGGGGAAACCGGGGAGCTGTTTTTT

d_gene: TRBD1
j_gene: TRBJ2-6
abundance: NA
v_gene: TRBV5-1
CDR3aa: CASRTGTGGSGANVLTF
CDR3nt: TGCGCCAGCAGGACCGGGACAGGGGGCTCTGGGGCCAACGTCCTGACTTTC

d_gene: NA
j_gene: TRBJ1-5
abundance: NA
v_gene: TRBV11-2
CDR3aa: CASTDGRPNQPQHF
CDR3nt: TGTGCCAGCACAGATGGGCGTCCCAATCAGCCCCAGCATTTT

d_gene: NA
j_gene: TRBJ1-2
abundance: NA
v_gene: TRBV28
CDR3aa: CASSPPQGSYGYTF
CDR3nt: TGTGCCAGCAGTCCCCCACAGGGTTCATATGGCTACACCTTC

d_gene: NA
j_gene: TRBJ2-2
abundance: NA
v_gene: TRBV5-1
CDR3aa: CASSHRDTGELFF
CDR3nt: TGCGCCAGCAGCCACAGGGATACCGGGGAGCTGTTTTTT

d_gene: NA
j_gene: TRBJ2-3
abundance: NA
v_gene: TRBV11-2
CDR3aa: CASSPHSWSSTDTQYF
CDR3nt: TGTGCCAGCAGCCCCCACAGTTGGTCGAGCACAGATACGCAGTATTTT

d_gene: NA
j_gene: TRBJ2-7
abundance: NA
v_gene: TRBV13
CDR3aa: CASSSEGVGSYEQYF
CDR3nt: TGTGCCAGCAGCTCGGAAGGTGTGGGGTCCTACGAGCAGTACTTC

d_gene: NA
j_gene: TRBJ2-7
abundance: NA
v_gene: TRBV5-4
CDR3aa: CASSLEIDEIYEQYF
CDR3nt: TGTGCCAGCAGCTTGGAAATAGATGAGATCTACGAGCAGTACTTC

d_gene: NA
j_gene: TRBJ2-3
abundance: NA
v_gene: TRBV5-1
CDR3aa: CASSLGEYASTDTQYF
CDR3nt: TGCGCCAGCAGCCTCGGAGAATACGCTAGCACAGATACGCAGTATTTT

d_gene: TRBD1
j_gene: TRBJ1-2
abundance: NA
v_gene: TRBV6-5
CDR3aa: CASRGGQVVYGYTF
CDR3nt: TGTGCCAGCAGGGGGGGACAGGTAGTCTATGGCTACACCTTC

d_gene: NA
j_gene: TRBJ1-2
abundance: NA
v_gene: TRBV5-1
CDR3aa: CASSPSGHGYTF
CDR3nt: TGCGCCAGCAGCCCCTCGGGGCATGGCTACACCTTC

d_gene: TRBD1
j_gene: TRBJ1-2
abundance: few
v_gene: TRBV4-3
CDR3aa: CASSQDPGGQVHGYTF
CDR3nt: TGCGCCAGCAGCCAAGATCCTGGGGGACAGGTCCATGGCTACACCTTC

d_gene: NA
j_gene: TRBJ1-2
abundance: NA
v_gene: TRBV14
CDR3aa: CASSQGYVPGYTF
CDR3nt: TGTGCCAGCAGCCAAGGATATGTTCCTGGCTACACCTTC

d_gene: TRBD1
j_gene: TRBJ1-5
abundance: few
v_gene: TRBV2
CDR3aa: CASRATGADSNQPQHF
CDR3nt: TGTGCCAGCAGAGCGACAGGGGCCGATAGCAATCAGCCCCAGCATTTT

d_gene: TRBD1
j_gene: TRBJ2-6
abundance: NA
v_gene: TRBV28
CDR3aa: CASSLEGASGANVLTF
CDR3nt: TGTGCCAGCAGTTTAGAGGGGGCCTCTGGGGCCAACGTCCTGACTTTC

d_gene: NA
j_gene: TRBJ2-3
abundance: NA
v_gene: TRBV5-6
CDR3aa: CASSSRGGGLLDTQYF
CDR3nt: TGTGCCAGCAGCTCCCGGGGAGGGGGCTTATTAGATACGCAGTATTTT

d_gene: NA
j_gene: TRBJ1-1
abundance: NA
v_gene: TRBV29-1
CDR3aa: CSVESTRDAEAFF
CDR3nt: TGCAGCGTTGAAAGTACCAGGGACGCTGAAGCTTTCTTT

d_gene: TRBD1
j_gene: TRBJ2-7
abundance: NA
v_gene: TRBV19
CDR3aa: CASSIAGQGSYEQYF
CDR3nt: TGTGCCAGTAGTATTGCGGGACAGGGGTCCTACGAGCAGTACTTC